The 23 T cell receptor beta chains presented below share a single source sample, sequenced in a study of Ad26.COV2.S vaccination and SARS-CoV-2 variants. The treatment here: some 20 received Ad26.COV2.S at low or high dose, single or two shots; roughly 5 received placebo; per-sample allocation not given. Vaccine and placebo recipients were sampled on day 63 after the first injection. Libraries were prepared by immunoSEQ multiplex PCR; TCRdb keeps only in-frame clonotypes and omits some of them. The table includes 400,000 to 450,000 clones, 92% detected once. This material consisted of peripheral blood, taken in a trial of Ad26.COV2.S vaccine versus placebo. These receptors were obtained from a person aged 18-60 years who received the Ad26.COV2.S COVID-19 vaccine or a placebo.

The chain uses TRBV27 and TRBJ2-7, with D uncertain. Trimming shortened V by 2 bases and J by 3 bases, and 17 bases separated the two germline ends. The CDR3 has 16 amino acids. Germline V gene sequence: CDR1 MNHEY, CDR2 SMNVEV (reference sequence). The CDR3 DNA reads as TGTGCCAGCAGTTTAATTCCCCCCGGCAAATTCTACGAGCAGTACTTC. Its protein product is CASSLIPPGKFYEQYF.

This chain joins TRBV2 and TRBJ2-7; 8 nucleotides align to TRBD1. V gave up 10 bases and J gave up 2 bases; unmatched junction bases: 10. This CDR3 contains 14 residues. Germline V gives CDR1 SNHLY, CDR2 FYNNEI. CDR3 sequence (DNA): TGTGCCACATCCGGGGGACAGGCGCCCTACGAGCAGTACTTC. This codes for CATSGGQAPYEQYF. The complete variable domain, with remaining parts taken from reference TRBV2 and TRBJ2-7, reads EPEVTQTPSHQVTQMGQEVILRCVPISNHLYFYWYRQILGQKVEFLVSFYNNEISEKSEIFDDQFSVERPDGSNFTLKIRSTKLEDSAMYFCATSGGQAPYEQYFGPGTRLTVT.

The chain couples TRBV5-6 to TRBJ2-7, with D possibly being TRBD1 (5 bases). Per the germline V gene, CDR1 is SGHDT and CDR2 is YYEEEE. The V end lost 4 bases, the J end lost 3 bases, and 14 bases lay between the germline ends. There are 14 residues in the CDR3. The CDR3 reads CASSETDKLYEQYF. For the CDR3, the DNA is TGTGCCAGCAGCGAGACGGACAAACTCTACGAGCAGTACTTC.

This clone is a singleton in its sample. The chain recombines TRBV12-3 or TRBV12-4 with TRBJ1-2, with TRBD1 as a possible D gene (5 bases). The CDR3 runs to 13 residues. With 8 bases removed from V and 7 bases from J, the gap between germline ends came to 17 bases. The CDR3 region has the DNA TGTGCCAGCTGGGACCAGCCGGCCGGTGGCTACACCTTC. Translation: CASWDQPAGGYTF.

The chain combines TRBV19 with TRBJ2-7; TRBD1 matches 9 bases. From germline, CDR1 is LNHDA and CDR2 SQIVND (reference sequence). V shed 0 bases and J 8 bases; nucleotides not matched to a gene: 14. This CDR3 region has 17 residues. CDR3 sequence reads: CASSIDRGIRDREKQYF. DNA for the CDR3: TGTGCCAGTAGTATAGATCGAGGTATACGGGACAGGGAAAAGCAGTACTTC.

The J gene is TRBJ2-1, the V gene TRBV7-4, with 9 nucleotides matching TRBD1. The CDR3 sequence is 18 residues long. Germline-derived CDR1 and CDR2 are SGHVT and SQSDAQ. The ends lost 3 bases at V and 3 bases at J; junction bases unmatched: 12. CDR3 bases: TGTGCCAGCAGCTTGGAAGGGTTTGGACAGGGGTACTACAATGAGCAGTTCTTC. This sequence encodes CASSLEGFGQGYYNEQFF.

J is TRBJ2-1 and V is TRBV7-2; D perhaps matches TRBD1 (6 bases). Germline V gene sequence: CDR1 SGHTA, CDR2 FQGNSA. The CDR3 covers 15 residues. Trimming shortened V by 4 bases and J by 2 bases, and 12 bases separated the two germline ends. CDR3 coding DNA: TGTGCCAGCAGCTACAGGGTAAGGGCCTACAATGAGCAGTTCTTC. Amino acid sequence: CASSYRVRAYNEQFF.

This chain links TRBV19 with TRBJ1-5; TRBD1 might be the D (6 bases). Trimming removed 11 bases at V and 3 bases at J, with 17 bases between. Germline CDR1 LNHDA, CDR2 SQIVND (reference sequence). The CDR3 totals 14 residues. The CDR3 DNA sequence: TGTGCCGCTACTCAAGGGGGGTACAATCAGCCCCAGCATTTT. Its translation: CAATQGGYNQPQHF. The full variable domain, rest sourced from reference TRBV19 and TRBJ1-5, is DGGITQSPKYLFRKEGQNVTLSCEQNLNHDAMYWYRQDPGQGLRLIYYSQIVNDFQKGDIAEGYSVSREKKESFPLTVTSAQKNPTAFYLCAATQGGYNQPQHFGDGTRLSIL.

This chain joins TRBV6-5 and TRBJ2-3; the match to TRBD1 covers 7 bases. Unmatched junction bases numbered 5, after V lost 5 bases and J lost 0 bases. The germline CDR1 and CDR2 sequences are MNHEY and SVGAGI. This CDR3 has 15 residues. The CDR3 sequence: CASSTGTASTDTQYF. CDR3 DNA sequence: TGTGCCAGCAGTACCGGGACAGCAAGCACAGATACGCAGTATTTT.

The count of this clone is one. V is TRBV7-6 and J is TRBJ2-7; 7 bases line up with TRBD1. With V trimmed by 4 bases and J by 2 bases, 5 bases remained unmatched. The CDR3 length is 14 residues. Germline loops: CDR1 SGHVS, CDR2 FNYEAQ. The CDR3 region is CASSSGTVPYEQYF. In nucleotides, the CDR3 is TGTGCCAGCAGCTCCGGGACAGTCCCCTACGAGCAGTACTTC. The full variable domain, its missing parts supplied by reference TRBV7-6 and TRBJ2-7, is GAGVSQSPRYKVTKRGQDVALRCDPISGHVSLYWYRQALGQGPEFLTYFNYEAQQDKSGLPNDRFSAERPEGSISTLTIQRTEQRDSAMYRCASSSGTVPYEQYFGPGTRLTVT.

The V and J genes are TRBV19 and TRBJ2-1, with 7 bases aligning to TRBD2. Germline CDR1 is LNHDA and CDR2 is SQIVND (reference sequence). CDR3 length equals 15 residues. Trimming removed 3 bases from V and 0 bases from J; junction bases left unmatched: 2. The CDR3 sequence: CASSIGGGSYNEQFF. The CDR3 nucleotides are TGTGCCAGTAGTATTGGGGGGGGCTCCTACAATGAGCAGTTCTTC. Filled out from reference TRBV19 and TRBJ2-1, the complete variable domain reads DGGITQSPKYLFRKEGQNVTLSCEQNLNHDAMYWYRQDPGQGLRLIYYSQIVNDFQKGDIAEGYSVSREKKESFPLTVTSAQKNPTAFYLCASSIGGGSYNEQFFGPGTRLTVL.

The V and J genes are TRBV5-5 and TRBJ1-5; tentatively, D is TRBD1 (5 bases). The germline V and J ends were trimmed by 0 bases and 1 base, with 11 bases remaining between them. CDR1 is SGHKS, CDR2 YYEKEE, per germline (reference sequence). The CDR3 sequence is 16 residues long. CDR3 residues: CASSLGGRESNQPQHF. The DNA for the CDR3 is TGTGCCAGCAGCTTGGGGGGCAGGGAGAGCAATCAGCCCCAGCATTTT.

J is TRBJ2-3 and V is TRBV15; D possibly corresponds to TRBD1 (5 bases). The CDR3 consists of 16 residues. Germline assignment: CDR1 LNHNV and CDR2 YYDKDF (reference sequence). Trimming pared 5 bases from V and 0 bases from J, leaving 15 bases between. The CDR3 sequence is CATSLGQGTSTDTQYF. CDR3 nucleotide sequence: TGTGCCACCAGCCTGGGCCAGGGAACCAGCACAGATACGCAGTATTTT.

The V and J genes are TRBV11-2 and TRBJ1-5; D remains ambiguous. Deletions cut 1 base from V and 0 bases from J, with 13 bases between. The CDR3 extends over 17 amino acids. Germline V gene lookup returns CDR1 SGHAT and CDR2 FQNNGV. CDR3 nucleotide sequence: TGTGCCAGCAGCTTAGTTTACAGCCATTATAGCAATCAGCCCCAGCATTTT. As protein: CASSLVYSHYSNQPQHF.

The V call is TRBV19, the J call TRBJ1-2, with a tentative D call TRBD1 (5 bases). V lost 6 bases, J lost 4 bases, and 9 bases lay in between. Germline assignment: CDR1 LNHDA and CDR2 SQIVND (reference sequence). The CDR3 is 12 amino acids. The CDR3 sequence is CASRGQGYGYTF. The CDR3 bases are TGTGCCAGTAGGGGGCAAGGCTATGGCTACACCTTC.

The CDR3 bases are TGTGCCAGCAGCCTCACAGGGGATGATGAAAAACTGTTTTTT. This translates into CASSLTGDDEKLFF. This chain uses TRBV3-1 (or the pseudogene TRBV3-2) with TRBJ1-4, with 7 bases that match TRBD1. The V gene end was trimmed by 4 bases and the J gene end by 6 bases; junction bases not matched to a gene: 5. Germline V gene sequence: CDR1 LGHDT, CDR2 YNNKEL (reference sequence). This CDR3 has 14 residues.

This clone was seen a single time. CDR3 in amino acids: CASSIWGDGDTGELFF. The DNA for the CDR3 is TGTGCCAGTAGTATATGGGGGGACGGGGACACCGGGGAGCTGTTTTTT. J is TRBJ2-2 and V is TRBV19; the D gene is possibly TRBD2 (6 bases). In germline, CDR1 is LNHDA, CDR2 SQIVND (reference sequence). The V gene lost 2 bases and the J gene lost 3 bases, with 13 bases spanning the gap. The CDR3 totals 16 residues.

V is TRBV19 and J is TRBJ1-1; 7 bases align to TRBD1. The V gene end was trimmed by 7 bases and the J gene end by 12 bases; junction bases not matched to a gene: 17. CDR1 LNHDA and CDR2 SQIVND come from the germline V gene (reference sequence). The CDR3 length is 14 residues. The CDR3 here is CASTLTGPPGLSFF. CDR3 DNA: TGTGCCAGTACCTTGACAGGGCCGCCCGGACTGTCTTTCTTT.

The J gene is TRBJ2-7, the V gene TRBV5-1; 8 bases match TRBD1. CDR1 and CDR2 from the germline V gene are SGHRS and YFSETQ. The junction had 4 bases not matched to a gene; V was cut back by 0 bases and J by 2 bases. CDR3 length equals 15 residues. The CDR3 sequence is CASSLVTGVTYEQYF. CDR3 bases: TGCGCCAGCAGCTTGGTGACAGGGGTTACCTACGAGCAGTACTTC. The full variable domain, in which reference TRBV5-1 and TRBJ2-7 provide the parts outside the CDR3, is KAGVTQTPRYLIKTRGQQVTLSCSPISGHRSVSWYQQTPGQGLQFLFEYFSETQRNKGNFPGRFSGRQFSNSRSEMNVSTLELGDSALYLCASSLVTGVTYEQYFGPGTRLTVT.

V is TRBV30 and J is TRBJ2-5; D gene uncertain. The V gene lost 3 bases and the J gene lost 5 bases, with 7 bases spanning the gap. The CDR3 contains 11 residues. From germline, CDR1 is GTSNPN and CDR2 SVGIG (reference sequence). The CDR3 DNA is TGTGCCTGGAGACCTGGGGAGACCCAGTACTTC. It codes for CAWRPGETQYF.

V usage is TRBV29-1 and J usage is TRBJ1-3; D perhaps matches TRBD1 (5 bases). CDR1 is SQVTM, CDR2 ANQGSEA, per germline. Trimming shortened V by 7 bases and J by 4 bases, and 8 bases separated the two germline ends. The CDR3 length is 11 residues. CDR3 loop: CSANRGNTIYF. Written as DNA, the CDR3 is TGCAGCGCCAACAGGGGAAACACCATATATTTT.

The chain couples TRBV3-1 (or the pseudogene TRBV3-2) to TRBJ2-3; D is unclear. CDR3 length equals 14 residues. The germline V gene encodes CDR1 LGHDT and CDR2 YNNKEL (reference sequence). Trimming shortened V by 3 bases and J by 4 bases, and 11 bases separated the two germline ends. The CDR3: CASSHLGKADTQYF. The CDR3 region has the DNA TGTGCCAGCAGCCATTTGGGGAAGGCAGATACGCAGTATTTT.

The chain couples TRBV15 to TRBJ2-1; maybe TRBD1 (6 bases). CDR3 length: 14 amino acids. Germline values: CDR1 LNHNV, CDR2 YYDKDF (reference sequence). Trimming removed 3 bases from V and 2 bases from J, with 8 bases in between. CDR3 loop: CATSRGAPYNEQFF. Written as DNA, the CDR3 is TGTGCCACCAGCAGGGGGGCCCCCTACAATGAGCAGTTCTTC.